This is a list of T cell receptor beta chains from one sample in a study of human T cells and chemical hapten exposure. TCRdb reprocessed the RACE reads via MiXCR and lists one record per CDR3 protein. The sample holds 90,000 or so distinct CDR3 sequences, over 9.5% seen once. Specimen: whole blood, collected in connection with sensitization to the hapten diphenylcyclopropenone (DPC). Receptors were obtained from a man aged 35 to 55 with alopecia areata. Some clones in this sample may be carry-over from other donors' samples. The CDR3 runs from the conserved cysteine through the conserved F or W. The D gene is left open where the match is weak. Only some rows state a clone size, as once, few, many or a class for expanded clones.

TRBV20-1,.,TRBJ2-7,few,CSARATGQGGAYEQYF,TGCAGTGCTAGAGCGACGGGGCAGGGTGGGGCCTACGAGCAGTACTTC
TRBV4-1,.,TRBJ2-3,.,CASSPYYHEGDTQYF,TGCGCCAGCAGCCCTTACTATCACGAGGGAGATACGCAGTATTTT
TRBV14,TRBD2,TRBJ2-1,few,CASSRRLAGSYNEQFF,TGTGCCAGCAGCCGCAGACTAGCGGGGTCCTACAATGAGCAGTTCTTC
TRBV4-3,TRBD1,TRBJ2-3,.,CASSQGGGRADTQYF,TGCGCCAGCAGCCAAGGAGGGGGCAGGGCAGATACGCAGTATTTT
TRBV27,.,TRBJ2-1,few,CASSLAVPNEQFF,TGTGCCAGCAGCCTTGCTGTGCCCAATGAGCAGTTCTTC
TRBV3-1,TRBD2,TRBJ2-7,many,CASSQGPASGREQYF,TGTGCCAGCAGCCAAGGGCCGGCTAGCGGCCGGGAGCAGTACTTC
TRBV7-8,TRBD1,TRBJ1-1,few,CASSLFQGGLDEAFF,TGTGCCAGCAGCTTATTTCAGGGGGGTTTGGATGAAGCTTTCTTT
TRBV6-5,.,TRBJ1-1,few,CASSYEVRSEAFF,TGTGCCAGCAGTTACGAGGTCAGATCTGAAGCTTTCTTT
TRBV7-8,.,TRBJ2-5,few,CASSLGGPETQYF,TGTGCCAGCAGCTTAGGGGGTCCGGAGACCCAGTACTTC
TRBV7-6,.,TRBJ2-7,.,CASSFQGGEQYF,TGTGCCAGCAGTTTTCAGGGGGGCGAGCAGTACTTC
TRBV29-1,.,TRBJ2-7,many,CSVANRSSYEQYF,TGCAGCGTTGCCAACAGGAGTTCCTACGAGCAGTACTTC
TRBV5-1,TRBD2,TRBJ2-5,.,CASSLVVTGGGETQYF,TGCGCCAGCAGCTTGGTCGTAACGGGAGGAGGTGAGACCCAGTACTTC
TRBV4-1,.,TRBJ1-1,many,CASRLNPGMNTEAFF,TGCGCCAGCAGACTAAATCCTGGCATGAACACTGAAGCTTTCTTT
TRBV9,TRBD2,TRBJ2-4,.,CASSVAGGLAKNIQYF,TGTGCCAGCAGCGTAGCGGGAGGGCTAGCCAAAAACATTCAGTACTTC
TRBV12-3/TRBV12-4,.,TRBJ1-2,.,CASSLGLKGYTF,TGTGCCAGCAGTTTAGGTCTGAAGGGCTACACCTTC
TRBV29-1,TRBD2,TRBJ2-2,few,CSVRREVQTGELFF,TGCAGCGTCAGGCGGGAGGTACAGACCGGGGAGCTGTTTTTT
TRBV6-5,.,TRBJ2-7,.,CASNPEGASYEQYF,TGTGCCAGCAACCCGGAGGGGGCATCCTACGAGCAGTACTTC
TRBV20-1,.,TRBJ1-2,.,CSAREPGAYPYGYTF,TGCAGTGCTAGAGAACCAGGGGCCTACCCCTATGGCTACACCTTC
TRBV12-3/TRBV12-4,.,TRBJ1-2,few,CASNLLGALYGYTF,TGTGCCAGCAACCTATTAGGGGCCCTCTATGGCTACACCTTC
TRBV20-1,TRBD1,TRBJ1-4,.,CGARSQGVRKLFF,TGCGGTGCTAGGTCGCAGGGGGTGAGGAAACTGTTTTTT
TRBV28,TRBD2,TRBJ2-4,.,CASRGRGILSSGAKNIQYF,TGTGCCAGCAGGGGGCGGGGGATACTATCATCCGGGGCCAAAAACATTCAGTACTTC
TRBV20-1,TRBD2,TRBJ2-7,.,CSARGLAAIYEQYF,TGCAGTGCTAGAGGACTAGCGGCAATCTACGAGCAGTACTTC
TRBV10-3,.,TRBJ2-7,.,CATFLGGEQYF,TGTGCCACCTTCCTTGGGGGAGAGCAGTACTTC
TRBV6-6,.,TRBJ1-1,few,CASKSEWALNTEAFF,TGTGCCAGCAAGTCCGAGTGGGCCTTGAACACTGAAGCTTTCTTT
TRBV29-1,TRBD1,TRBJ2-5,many,CGRDRGPQTQYF,TGCGGCCGGGACAGGGGGCCGCAGACCCAGTACTTC
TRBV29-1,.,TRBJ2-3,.,CSTAGESSTETQYF,TGCAGCACCGCGGGCGAATCTAGCACAGAAACGCAGTATTTT
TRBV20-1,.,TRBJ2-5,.,CSAYRTEETQYF,TGCAGTGCCTATAGGACGGAGGAGACCCAGTACTTC
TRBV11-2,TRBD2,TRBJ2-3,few,CASSLVPAGSPDTQYF,TGTGCCAGCAGCTTAGTCCCAGCGGGATCCCCAGATACGCAGTATTTT
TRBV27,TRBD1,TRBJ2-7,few,CASRPGQGLTYEQYF,TGTGCCAGCAGACCGGGACAGGGCCTGACCTACGAGCAGTACTTC
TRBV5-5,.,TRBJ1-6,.,CASSVLRKAHNSPLHF,TGTGCAAGCAGCGTACTTAGAAAGGCTCATAATTCACCCCTCCACTTT
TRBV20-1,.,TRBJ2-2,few,CSARWGNTGELFF,TGCAGTGCCAGGTGGGGGAACACCGGGGAGCTGTTTTTT